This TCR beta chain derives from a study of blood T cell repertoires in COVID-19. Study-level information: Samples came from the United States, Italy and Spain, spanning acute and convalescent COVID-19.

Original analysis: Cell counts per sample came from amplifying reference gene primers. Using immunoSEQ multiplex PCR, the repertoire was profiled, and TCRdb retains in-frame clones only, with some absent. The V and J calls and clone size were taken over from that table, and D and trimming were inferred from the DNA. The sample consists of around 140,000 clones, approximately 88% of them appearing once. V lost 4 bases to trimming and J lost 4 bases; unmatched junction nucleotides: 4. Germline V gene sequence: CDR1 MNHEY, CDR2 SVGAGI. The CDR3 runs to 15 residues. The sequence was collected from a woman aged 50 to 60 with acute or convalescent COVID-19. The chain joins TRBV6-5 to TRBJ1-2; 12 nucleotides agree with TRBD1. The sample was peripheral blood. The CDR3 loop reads CASSFTGQGAYGYTF. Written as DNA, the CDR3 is TGTGCCAGCAGTTTTACGGGACAGGGGGCCTATGGCTACACCTTC.